This T cell receptor (beta chain) was captured by sequencing in a study of cytomegalovirus exposure and HLA in healthy donors. Whole-study context: Most genotyped donors, 65% to 90% of around 370, had Caucasian-associated genetic ancestry. Overall study results and limits: In presence/absence analyses, roughly uniform sequencing depth across donors was assumed. A later examination showed that TCR association rates differed by HLA locus, with DRB1 most and HLA-C fewest. Being productive about 87% or about 30% of the time was typical of most TCR beta V segments in an earlier analysis.

With 60 Vbeta and 13 Jbeta primers, the PCR was carried out. The method was immunoSEQ multiplex PCR; TCRdb's version includes in-frame clones alone and lacks a portion of them. This table holds fewer than 120,000 clones, approximately 78% found once. Of note for this clone: Its target is unknown.

The CDR3 is made up of 13 amino acids. The V gene's germline CDR1 is SGHVS and CDR2 FNYEAQ. Losses at the gene ends were 5 bases for V and 5 bases for J; bases not matched to a gene: 4. The chain is built from TRBV7-6 and TRBJ2-5, with TRBD1 matching 8 bases. Sample: PBMCs. This receptor was taken from a woman in her twenties or thirties in good health and CMV-seronegative. CDR3 loop: CASSTWTGETQYF. CDR3 nucleotides: TGTGCCAGCAGCACCTGGACAGGGGAGACCCAGTACTTC.